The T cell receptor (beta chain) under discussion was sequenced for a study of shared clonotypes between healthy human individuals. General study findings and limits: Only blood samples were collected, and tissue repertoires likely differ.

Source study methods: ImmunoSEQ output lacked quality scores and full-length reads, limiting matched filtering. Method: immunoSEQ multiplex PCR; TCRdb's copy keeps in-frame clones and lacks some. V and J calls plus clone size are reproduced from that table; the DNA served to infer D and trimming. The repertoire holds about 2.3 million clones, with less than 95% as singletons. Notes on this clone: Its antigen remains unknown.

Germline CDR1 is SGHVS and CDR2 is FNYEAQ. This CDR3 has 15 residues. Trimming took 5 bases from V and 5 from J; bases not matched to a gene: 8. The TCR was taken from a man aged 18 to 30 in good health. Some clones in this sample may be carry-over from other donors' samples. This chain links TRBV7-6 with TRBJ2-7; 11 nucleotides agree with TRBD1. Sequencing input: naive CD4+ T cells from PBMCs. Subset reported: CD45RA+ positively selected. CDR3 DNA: TGTGCCAGCAGCGCCCGGGACAGGGGGACCCACGAGCAGTACTTC. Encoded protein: CASSARDRGTHEQYF.